This T cell receptor beta chain was recovered during a study of blood T cells in healthy people across ages (dated by TCRdb to 2014 to 2015). With respect to the entire study: In model experiments, roughly one uniquely barcoded TCR beta cDNA molecule per two T cells was captured by template switching. The study measured age-related changes in TCR beta repertoire diversity using deep sequencing normalized with unique cDNA molecular identifiers. Donors were grouped into four age groups: young (average roughly 15 years), middle-aged (roughly 40), aged (around 60) and long-lived (around 82). To avoid experimental bias, donors of different ages were randomly spread across the sequencing lanes. The study analyzed two additional independent replicas of 1 million unique cDNA reads from the same blood draw for two donors, one aged 18 to 30 and one aged 80 or older.

Here is what the overall study found, with its caveats: Donor CMV infection status was unknown, potentially confounding age-related changes in expanded clonotypes. Since profiling was done on bulk unsorted PBMCs, naive and antigen-experienced compartments could not be conclusively compared. Estimates of total diversity from one million sequenced T cells were regarded as lower bounds and underestimates. As age increased, observed TCR beta diversity per million T cells dropped in a roughly linear way, and a significant reduction was already evident by age about 36. Compared with the aged group, more naive CD4+ T cells, fewer expanded clones and increased TCR diversity were shown by the long-lived group, suggesting age selection. Observed TCR beta diversity correlated strongly with the percentage of naive T cells measured by flow cytometry.

Worth noting for this clonotype: Its recognized antigen is unknown. Nothing much larger sits one base from this clone, and base qualities are not available.

From the cysteine up to the phenylalanine, the CDR3 has a length of 15 residues. Of all the DNA, just the CDR3 is kept, 45 bases in frame from base 1. The receptor library was made with 5' RACE. Sequencing relied on an Illumina HiSeq 2500. A second PCR of about 7 to 12 cycles was run with a J-beta primer mix and a sample-barcoded 5' primer. Each TCR beta cDNA molecule received a unique molecular identifier from a template-switch 5' adaptor carrying 12 random nucleotides. Each sample yielded at least 2.5 million CDR3-containing paired-end reads. All of the RNA was converted into first-strand cDNA using the Mint cDNA synthesis kit, with a TRBC-specific oligonucleotide serving as the primer. Following uracil-DNA glycosylase treatment, a first 18-cycle PCR with universal primers M1SS and BC2_uni_R was performed on all cDNA. The paper's data handling went like this. For normalization, 1 million high-quality reads were randomly selected from each sample, with every read carrying a distinct molecular identifier. Instead of being binned into consensus sequences, reads that shared molecular identifiers were thrown out. CDR3 identification, clonotype clustering and error correction used MiTCR with a Q25 quality threshold and the strictest error-elimination algorithm. A nonparametric unseen species model with Euler transformation was used to estimate lower-bound total TCR beta diversity. TCRdb reprocessed the public reads (quality trimming at Q25 with fastp, clone calling with MiXCR) and kept in-frame beta chains. Every distinct CDR3 protein forms one entry, paired with its most common genes and DNA. For this entry, the V and J calls and clone size follow TCRdb and not the study's own pipeline. This sample gives 1.5 million to 2 million distinct CDR3 sequences in total; around half of them show up just once. Jointly, the top ten make up approximately 2% of the sample.

Systemically healthy Caucasian individuals from Russia, around 38 in total and aged about 6 to 100 years, were included as donors. Each donor gave around 9.8 milliliters of peripheral blood, collected into EDTA-treated Vacutainer tubes. Ficoll-Paque density-gradient centrifugation was used to isolate PBMCs, with at least 6.5 million obtained per sample. Trizol reagent was used to extract total RNA from the PBMCs, yielding at least 5 micrograms per sample. For every donor, an aliquot of PBMCs went through flow cytometry to measure the percentages of naive CD45RAhigh/CD27high T cells. This sequence originates from a woman between 35 and 50 years old in good health. Material: blood. The chain is assembled from TRBV21-1 and TRBJ2-5; the listed D gene, TRBD1, was not tested against the DNA. TRBV21-1 is annotated as a pseudogene. The sequenced DNA: TGTGCCAGCAGCATGGGGGGGGCCAATCAAGAGACCCAGAACTTC. Its amino acids are CASSMGGANQETQNF.